The present TCR beta chain was sequenced within a study of T cell responses to AZD1222 COVID-19 vaccine. About the research overall: The study pooled second doses at about 4 or about 12 weeks. Study results and caveats: Most donors were white British, females outnumbered males, and clonal diversity was possibly underestimated. The peak T cell response came first, and repertoires were sampled only after it.

Produced via immunoSEQ multiplex PCR; TCRdb's table is partial and in-frame only. The sample includes 95,000 to 150,000 clones, under 95% of them seen just once. The CDR3 is 15 amino acids. The V end lost 6 bases, the J end lost 7 bases, and 18 bases lay between the germline ends. Per germline, CDR1 LNHDA and CDR2 SQIVND (reference sequence). To note about this clone: Its antigen is as yet unknown.

The chain joins TRBV19 to TRBJ1-4; weak D call: TRBD1 (6 bases). The specimen comprised peripheral blood, sampled on day 0 of AZD1222 vaccination. This sequence was found in an adult in good health. CDR3 sequence reads: CASRDSGVSGEKLFF. In DNA form, the CDR3 reads TGTGCCAGTAGGGATTCAGGGGTTTCGGGTGAAAAACTGTTTTTT.